This entry lists 18 T cell receptor beta chains sequenced from one sample in a study of blood T cells in healthy people across ages. A second roughly 6 to 12 cycle PCR used barcoded and J-beta primers. TCRdb analysed the 5' RACE reads with MiXCR anew, one entry per CDR3 protein. The sample contains 1,500,000 or so distinct CDR3 sequences, roughly 59% of which appear only once. The sample was blood. Receptors originate from a man younger than 35 in good health.

This clonotype was observed a handful of times. This chain links TRBV4-3 with TRBJ2-6; D is unclear. This CDR3 contains 17 residues. Germline V lookup: CDR1 LGHNA, CDR2 YSLEER. Trimming removed 0 bases at V and 5 bases at J, with 14 bases between. CDR3 coding DNA: TGCGCCAGCAGCCAAGACACGCCGCTCTGGAGGGCCAACGTCCTGACTTTC. This translates into CASSQDTPLWRANVLTF.

The chain couples TRBV6-1 to TRBJ2-1; TRBD2 matches at 7 bases. The V segment lost 5 bases and the J segment 0 bases; nucleotides outside the gene matches: 10. The CDR3 totals 17 residues. Looked up from germline, CDR1 is MNHNS and CDR2 is SASEGT. The CDR3: CASSPSSGPSSYNEQFF. The CDR3 DNA follows: TGTGCCAGCAGTCCCTCTAGCGGACCGAGCTCCTACAATGAGCAGTTCTTC.

This clonotype was detected a few times. The chain combines TRBV20-1 with TRBJ2-5; D might be TRBD1 (6 bases). The length of the CDR3 is 13 residues. Germline lookup yields CDR1 DFQATT and CDR2 SNEGSKA (reference sequence). The ends were cut back, 0 bases at V and 13 bases at J, with 18 bases in the middle. CDR3 sequence: CSARDLTGIFPYF. The CDR3 DNA follows: TGCAGTGCTAGAGATCTCACAGGGATCTTTCCGTACTTC.

This sequence joins TRBV6-1 and TRBJ2-3; D possibly matches TRBD1 or TRBD2 (5 bases each). The CDR3 length is 15 residues. Trimming pared 1 base from V and 2 bases from J, leaving 10 bases between. Germline assignment: CDR1 MNHNS and CDR2 SASEGT. The CDR3 loop is CASSEVLGDTDTQYF. CDR3 DNA: TGTGCCAGCAGTGAAGTGTTGGGGGACACAGATACGCAGTATTTT.

The genes are TRBV2 and TRBJ1-2; D ambiguous. With 1 base removed from V and 5 bases from J, the gap between germline ends came to 8 bases. The CDR3 sequence is 13 residues long. The germline V gene encodes CDR1 SNHLY and CDR2 FYNNEI. The DNA for the CDR3 is TGTGCCAGCAGTGAAGTAGAGAAGTATGGCTACACCTTC. Encoded protein: CASSEVEKYGYTF.

The rearrangement joins TRBV27 to TRBJ2-7; the D gene could be TRBD1 or TRBD2 (5 bases each). This CDR3 has 17 residues. Looked up from germline, CDR1 is MNHEY and CDR2 is SMNVEV (reference sequence). V was shortened by 5 bases and J by 2 bases, with 22 bases between the two germline ends. CDR3 in amino acids: CASSTNTGPPPPYEQYF. CDR3 in DNA: TGTGCCAGCAGTACCAACACGGGACCCCCTCCCCCCTACGAGCAGTACTTC.

This chain links TRBV4-1 with TRBJ2-3; 11 nucleotides agree with TRBD2. V lost 0 bases and J lost 6; bases outside the gene matches: 2. Germline V lookup: CDR1 MGHRA, CDR2 YSYEKL. The CDR3 runs to 15 residues. CDR3 amino acids: CASSQDPSGRDTQYF. The CDR3 coding sequence is TGCGCCAGCAGCCAAGATCCTAGCGGGAGGGATACGCAGTATTTT.

This sequence joins TRBV28 and TRBJ1-5; 8 positions agree with TRBD1. With 3 bases clipped from V and 7 bases from J, the junction kept 5 bases outside the gene matches. Per germline, CDR1 MDHEN and CDR2 SYDVKM. The CDR3 extends over 14 amino acids. The CDR3 DNA reads TGTGCCAGCAGTTTGGACAGGGTGAGCCAGCCCCAGCATTTT. It is translated as CASSLDRVSQPQHF.

This clonotype was observed a few times. V and J are TRBV4-2 and TRBJ1-2; 8 positions match TRBD1. V was clipped by 0 bases and J by 4 bases; unmatched bases: 7. Germline CDR1 and CDR2: LGHNA and YNFKEQ. The CDR3 extends over 16 amino acids. The CDR3 sequence is CASSQEPVTGAYGYTF. DNA for the CDR3: TGTGCCAGCAGCCAAGAACCCGTGACAGGGGCCTATGGCTACACCTTC.

V is TRBV27 and J is TRBJ2-7; 8 bases agree with TRBD1. V gave up 0 bases and J gave up 3 bases; unmatched junction bases: 10. CDR1 and CDR2 from the germline V gene are MNHEY and SMNVEV (reference sequence). The CDR3 loop spans 17 amino acids. The CDR3 coding sequence is TGTGCCAGCAGTTTATCGAATCATGGGACAGGCTACTACGAGCAGTACTTC. Encoded protein: CASSLSNHGTGYYEQYF.

V usage is TRBV3-1 and J usage is TRBJ1-2; the match to TRBD1 covers 8 bases. The CDR3 has 13 amino acids. With V trimmed by 3 bases and J by 8 bases, 5 bases remained unmatched. Germline V CDR1 and CDR2: LGHDT, YNNKEL (reference sequence). The CDR3 region is CASSQGQAGGYTF. In DNA form, the CDR3 reads TGTGCCAGCAGCCAGGGACAGGCTGGCGGCTACACCTTC.

V gene TRBV20-1 combines with J gene TRBJ2-1; TRBD1 is a possible D gene (5 bases). The CDR3 has 14 amino acids. CDR1 and CDR2 (germline): DFQATT, SNEGSKA (reference sequence). V lost 3 bases and J lost 8, with 17 bases in between. The CDR3 bases are TGCAGTGCTAGCAGCCAGGCACACAGGTATGAGCAGTTCTTC. This encodes CSASSQAHRYEQFF.

This clonotype was observed a few times. This rearrangement joins TRBV24-1 to TRBJ2-5, with TRBD1 identical over 8 bases. V lost 4 bases, J lost 3 bases, and 9 bases stayed unmatched. The CDR3 contains 16 residues. Per germline, CDR1 KGHDR and CDR2 SFDVKD. DNA of the CDR3: TGTGCCACCAGTGACCTTTCGACAGGGGATAAAGAGACCCAGTACTTC. Translation: CATSDLSTGDKETQYF.

V usage is TRBV20-1 and J usage is TRBJ2-1; 8 bases line up with TRBD2. J was trimmed by 10 bases and V by 0 bases; bases with no gene match: 8. Germline V gene lookup returns CDR1 DFQATT and CDR2 SNEGSKA (reference sequence). The CDR3 loop spans 14 amino acids. CDR3 nucleotide sequence: TGCAGTGCTAGAGATTCGGGAGGGCCGGAAGAGCAGTTCTTC. Translating it yields CSARDSGGPEEQFF.

The J gene is TRBJ1-1, the V gene TRBV20-1, with D possibly TRBD1 on 5 matching bases. The CDR3 loop spans 17 amino acids. Germline V CDR1 and CDR2: DFQATT, SNEGSKA (reference sequence). CDR3 region: CRVSGRGDSGWNTEAFF. The CDR3 DNA is TGCAGGGTCTCCGGGCGGGGCGATTCAGGATGGAACACTGAAGCTTTCTTT.

This chain joins TRBV11-2 and TRBJ2-3, with D possibly being TRBD1 or TRBD2 (6 bases each). Germline V gene sequence: CDR1 SGHAT, CDR2 FQNNGV. V gave up 4 bases and J gave up 5 bases, with 10 bases separating them. The CDR3 runs to 13 residues. The CDR3 DNA sequence: TGTGCCAGCAGCTCGGGGGCTATAGATACGCAGTATTTT. Its translation: CASSSGAIDTQYF.

V is TRBV7-9 and J is TRBJ2-7, with D unclear. This CDR3 spans 13 amino acids. Germline V CDR1 and CDR2: SEHNR, FQNEAQ (reference sequence). V was cut by 5 bases and J by 2 bases, with 10 bases left in between. The CDR3 nucleotides read TGTGCCAGCAGCCACCCTGCCCCCTACGAGCAGTACTTC. Protein product: CASSHPAPYEQYF. Full variable domain (remainder filled in from reference TRBV7-9 and TRBJ2-7): DTGVSQNPRHKITKRGQNVTFRCDPISEHNRLYWYRQTLGQGPEFLTYFQNEAQLEKSRLLSDRFSAERPKGSFSTLEIQRTEQGDSAMYLCASSHPAPYEQYFGPGTRLTVT.

The genes are TRBV20-1 and TRBJ1-1; possible D gene TRBD1, 5 bases. CDR3 length: 13 amino acids. Trimming took off 0 bases at V and 5 bases at J, with 10 bases between the two ends. CDR1 is DFQATT and CDR2 is SNEGSKA in the germline V gene (reference sequence). The CDR3: CSARDSWGTEAFF. DNA for the CDR3: TGCAGTGCTAGAGATTCTTGGGGGACTGAAGCTTTCTTT.